This TCR beta chain is from a study of Tregs in tolerant kidney transplant recipients. Findings and caveats of the study: Nucleotide sequences could not be compared across some patients' samples due to primer changes. Validation in larger populations is needed because few patients were studied.

As for this clone: Its antigen is unknown. The read gets to within 3 residues of the CDR3 end, and the germline J gene fills in the rest.

The V gene's germline CDR1 is SGHDT and CDR2 YYEEEE. The V and J ends lost 4 bases and 3 bases, in that order; junction bases with no gene match: 8. This CDR3 is 15 amino acids long. The repertoire was sequenced with immunoSEQ multiplex PCR; TCRdb's copy has only in-frame clones and lacks some. The sample table includes tens of thousands of clones. The sample here was CD8+ T cells from blood, taken before the transplant. This sequence joins TRBV5-6 and TRBJ2-7; TRBD1 matches at 9 bases. The TCR originated in a human donor who received a combined kidney and bone marrow transplant. CDR3 amino acids: CASSLWGTGLYEQYF. Partial CDR3 DNA: TGTGCCAGCAGCCTCTGGGGGACAGGGCTCTACGAG.